The clone carrying this T cell receptor (beta chain) was detected only a few times. Its specificity is unknown. Donors each provided 8 to 10 milliliters of peripheral blood. Then a second PCR, running about 6 to 12 cycles, was carried out with a sample-barcoded 5' primer and a J-beta primer mix. TCRdb passed the 5' RACE reads through MiXCR, listing each CDR3 protein once. The sample has fewer than 900,000 distinct CDR3 sequences, roughly two fifths seen once; the top ten hold roughly 19%. This entry belongs to a study of blood T cells in healthy people across ages. Study-wide results and caveats: Age brought a roughly linear fall in TCR beta diversity measured per million T cells. The unknown donor CMV status may have confounded expanded clonotype changes.

The clonotype was recovered from a woman aged 55-75 years in good health. Sequences were obtained from blood.

The CDR3 coding sequence is TGTGCCAGCAGCCTACTAGCGGCTAGCACAGATACGCAGTATTTT. Amino acid sequence: CASSLLAASTDTQYF. V is TRBV7-9 and J is TRBJ2-3; 8 nucleotides line up with TRBD2. Germline values: CDR1 SEHNR, CDR2 FQNEAQ (reference sequence). The CDR3 contains 15 residues. V trimming: 5 bases; J trimming: 0 bases; junction bases outside the gene matches: 4.